This T cell receptor (beta chain) was documented in a study of brain T cells in children with intractable seizures. Whole-study findings and limits: Pre- and post-surgery blood differed in depth, so pre-surgery absences may be undersampling. Viral specificity was inferred only from CDR3 similarity; HCMV serostatus was unknown.

As to this clone: Its antigen is unknown.

Germline V gives CDR1 SGHDN, CDR2 FVKESK. The CDR3 has 13 amino acids. V lost 1 base and J lost 7, with 10 bases in between. Repertoires were generated with immunoSEQ multiplex PCR, while TCRdb's copy carries only in-frame clones and drops some. The sample holds about 80,000 clones, about 90% seen once. Sequencing was limited to surgery cases with top T cell transcript signatures in brain tissue. Patients received at least one anti-epileptic drug before surgery. Specimen: peripheral blood, collected at surgery. V usage is TRBV14 and J usage is TRBJ1-1; D not certain. The TCR originated in a girl aged 2 to 9 with Rasmussen encephalitis and intractable seizures. CDR3 amino acids: CASSQGLLLEAFF. CDR3 bases: TGTGCCAGCAGCCAAGGCCTACTCCTTGAAGCTTTCTTT.